The rows below give T cell receptor beta chains drawn from one sample of a study of molecular identifiers for immune sequencing clone quantification. TCRdb passed the PCR reads through MiXCR, listing each CDR3 protein once. Here the sample spans about 500,000 distinct CDR3 sequences, 25% being singletons. Sequenced input: naive CD8+ T cells from blood, with Jurkat cell RNA spiked in. These receptors all come from a human donor in good health. Some libraries in this study had Jurkat cell RNA spiked in. CDR3s include the opening cysteine and the closing phenylalanine or tryptophan. A D gene is named only where the DNA matches it firmly. Clone size appears in some rows only: once, few, many, or a class for an expanded clone.

>TRBV7-9|-|TRBJ1-4|-
TGTGCCAGCAGCTTAGGACAGTATAATGAAAAACTGTTTTTT
CASSLGQYNEKLFF
>TRBV30|-|TRBJ2-7|many
TGTGCGTGGAACGTCCTTGCCTACGAGCAGTACTTC
CAWNVLAYEQYF
>TRBV7-8|-|TRBJ2-7|few
TGTGCCAGCAGCTTCAGGAATTCCTACGAGCAGTACTTC
CASSFRNSYEQYF
>TRBV28|TRBD1|TRBJ2-1|-
TGTGCCAGCAGTTTTCTCAGGGGGCGCTATGAGCAGTTCTTC
CASSFLRGRYEQFF
>TRBV27|TRBD2|TRBJ2-3|many
TGTGCCAGCAGAGCACTAGCGGGAGGGCCTATAGATACGCAGTATTTT
CASRALAGGPIDTQYF
>TRBV25-1|-|TRBJ1-4|-
TGTGCCAGCAGTGAGCCGACAGATGCAACTAATGAAAAACTGTTTTTT
CASSEPTDATNEKLFF
>TRBV27|-|TRBJ2-3|-
TGTGCCAGCAGTCCCATTGGCCCGGCGACAGATACGCAGTATTTT
CASSPIGPATDTQYF
>TRBV7-4|TRBD2|TRBJ2-5|many
TGTGCCAGCAGCTTCTCCCGACTTGCGGGGGACGAGACCCAGTACTTC
CASSFSRLAGDETQYF
>TRBV20-1|-|TRBJ2-7|many
TGCAGTGCTATCGGCGGAAGCTCCTACGAGCAGTACTTC
CSAIGGSSYEQYF
>TRBV6-2/TRBV6-3|-|TRBJ2-4|-
TGTGCCAGCAGTTACAATGAATGGGGAAACATTCAGTACTTC
CASSYNEWGNIQYF
>TRBV2|TRBD1|TRBJ2-5|-
TGTGCCAGCAGTGAAGCGCGGACAGGGCAAGAGACCCAGCACTTC
CASSEARTGQETQHF
>TRBV4-3|TRBD2|TRBJ2-1|-
TGCGCCAGCAGCCAAGGGACTAGCGCCCTGGAGATCTACAATGAGCAGTTCTTC
CASSQGTSALEIYNEQFF
>TRBV2|-|TRBJ1-1|-
TGTGCCAGCAGTGAAGTCACAGATCTGAACACTGAAGCTTTCTTT
CASSEVTDLNTEAFF
>TRBV5-4|-|TRBJ2-7|few
TGTGCCAGCACCAAAGAGAAATCAACCTACGAGCAGTACTTC
CASTKEKSTYEQYF
>TRBV5-1|-|TRBJ2-7|many
TGCGCCAGCAGCTTGGATTTTCGCAGTTCCTACGAGCAGTACTTC
CASSLDFRSSYEQYF
>TRBV29-1|-|TRBJ2-5|many
TGCAGCGTTGAAGGGCAGGAGTGGGGGCCCCAAGAGACCCAGTACTTC
CSVEGQEWGPQETQYF